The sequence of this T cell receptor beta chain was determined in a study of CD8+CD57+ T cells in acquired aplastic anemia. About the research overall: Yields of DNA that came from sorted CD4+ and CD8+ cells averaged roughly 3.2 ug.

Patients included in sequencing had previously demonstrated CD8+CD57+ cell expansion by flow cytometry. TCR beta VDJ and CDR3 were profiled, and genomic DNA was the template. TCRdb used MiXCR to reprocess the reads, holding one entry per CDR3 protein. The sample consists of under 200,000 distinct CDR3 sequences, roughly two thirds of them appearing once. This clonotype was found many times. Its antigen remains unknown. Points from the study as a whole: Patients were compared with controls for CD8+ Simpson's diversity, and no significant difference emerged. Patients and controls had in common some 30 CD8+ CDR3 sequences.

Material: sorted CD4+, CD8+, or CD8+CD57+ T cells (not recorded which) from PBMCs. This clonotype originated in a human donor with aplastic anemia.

CDR3 region: CSARDLLAGGQKEPDTQYF. CDR3 nucleotides: TGCAGTGCTAGAGATCTATTAGCGGGGGGCCAGAAGGAACCAGATACGCAGTATTTT. The rearrangement uses TRBV20-1 and TRBJ2-3; 10 bases fit TRBD2. CDR1 is DFQATT and CDR2 is SNEGSKA in the germline V gene (reference sequence). V lost 0 bases, J lost 4 bases, and 16 bases stayed unmatched. The CDR3 extends over 19 amino acids.